A single T cell receptor (beta chain) is shown here with its context. This specimen comes from a study of memory CD8 T cells in hepatitis C reinfection. The overall study: Chronic HCV followed reinfection in a couple of donors who cleared primary infection.

The germline V gene encodes CDR1 MDHEN and CDR2 SYDVKM. This CDR3 is built from 14 residues. Stated time point: peak reinfection, 3 to 8 weeks after reinfection detection. The sorted cells went straight to TCR sequencing with no prior in vitro expansion. Total naive CD8 T cells were sorted as viable CD3+ CD8+ CD45RO- cells from two donors. Libraries were prepared by immunoSEQ multiplex PCR; TCRdb keeps only in-frame clonotypes and omits some of them. The sample includes tens of thousands of clones, approximately 87% of them seen just once. The source is a man aged 18 to 30 with hepatitis C virus infection. The chain joins TRBV28 to TRBJ2-5, with TRBD1 matching 7 bases. Matching the DNA end better, TRBJ2-7 makes the J call doubtful. The sequencing sample was made of naive CD8+ T cells sorted from blood. CDR3 in amino acids: CASSMTGSSYEQYF. The CDR3, as DNA: TGTGCCAGCAGTATGACAGGGTCCTCCTACGAGCAGTACTTC.